Sequencing of this T cell receptor (beta chain) was carried out in a study of blood T cells in healthy people across ages. Broader study findings: Using unsorted PBMCs precluded a conclusive naive versus antigen-experienced comparison.

Germline CDR1 and CDR2: DFQATT and SNEGSKA (reference sequence). CDR3 length: 14 residues. Researchers collected 9.5 to 10 milliliters of peripheral blood from every single donor. Next came a second PCR, run for about 6 to 12 cycles, which used a sample-barcoded 5' primer along with a J-beta primer mix. TCRdb reprocessed the 5' RACE reads with MiXCR, giving one entry per CDR3 protein. The table has 550,000 to 600,000 distinct CDR3 sequences, 27% seen once; the top ten hold around 18%. Worth noting for this clonotype: Its antigen is undetermined.

Sequenced input: blood. The source of this sequence is a woman in her 70s in good health. V gene TRBV20-1 combines with J gene TRBJ2-1; 13 nucleotides agree with TRBD2. CDR3 nucleotides: TGCAGCGCATCGACTAGCGGGGGGTACAATGAGCAGTTCTTC. It yields the protein CSASTSGGYNEQFF.